A single sample gave rise to the 25 T cell receptor beta chains below, sequenced in a study of CD8+CD57+ T cells in acquired aplastic anemia (dated by TCRdb to the late 2010s). The instrument was an Illumina HiSeq 2000. Genomic DNA was used as template for profiling of TCR beta VDJ combinations and CDR3 sequences. TCRdb trimmed public reads at Q25 via fastp, called clones via MiXCR and kept in-frame beta chains. Entries are consolidated by CDR3 protein sequence, retaining the most common genes and DNA. The sample data list about 40,000 distinct CDR3 sequences, and 60% to 80% of these were observed just once. The top ten clonotypes cover just under 60% of the sample. Patients chosen for sequencing had shown expansion of CD8+CD57+ cells by flow cytometry. The sample comprised sorted CD4+, CD8+, or CD8+CD57+ T cells (not recorded which) from PBMCs. The source of these receptors is a human donor with aplastic anemia.

This chain uses TRBV4-1 with TRBJ2-7; D is unresolved. The CDR3 extends over 14 amino acids. The germline V and J ends were trimmed by 0 bases and 4 bases, with 10 bases remaining between them. From germline, CDR1 is MGHRA and CDR2 YSYEKL. CDR3: CASSQDGPQYEQYF. CDR3 nucleotide sequence: TGCGCCAGCAGCCAAGATGGGCCCCAATACGAGCAGTACTTC.

A word on this clonotype: An end of the junction differs from the germline gene, which may be a read error. The chain is built from TRBV10-2 and TRBJ2-5; 12 bases align to TRBD2. Germline V gives CDR1 WSHSY, CDR2 SAAADI. There are 16 residues in the CDR3. The CDR3 nucleotides read TGTGCCAGCAGTTACCGAGGACTAGCGGGGCAAGAGACCCAGTACTTC. Translation gives CASSYRGLAGQETQYF.

This clonotype was picked up many times. This chain links TRBV7-2 with TRBJ2-7; D could derive from TRBD1 or TRBD2 (6 bases each). The V and J ends lost 5 bases and 2 bases respectively, with 13 bases between them. Germline CDR1 and CDR2: SGHTA and FQGNSA. CDR3 length equals 14 residues. CDR3 sequence: CASSPGGGPYEQYF. CDR3 DNA sequence: TGTGCCAGCAGCCCAGGTGGGGGGCCCTACGAGCAGTACTTC.

The V gene is TRBV2, the J gene TRBJ2-1; 9 bases are a match to TRBD1. Trimming removed 6 bases from V and 6 bases from J; junction bases left unmatched: 3. CDR1 is SNHLY and CDR2 is FYNNEI in the germline V gene. The CDR3 loop spans 13 amino acids. The CDR3 DNA reads as TGTGCCAGCAGAGGGGACAGGGTCAATGAGCAGTTCTTC. It codes for CASRGDRVNEQFF.

The chain combines TRBV7-9 with TRBJ2-7, with 8 bases lining up with TRBD1. The V segment lost 6 bases and the J segment 12 bases; nucleotides outside the gene matches: 4. Looked up from germline, CDR1 is SEHNR and CDR2 is FQNEAQ (reference sequence). This CDR3 has 10 residues. The CDR3 loop reads CASSRTGLYF. The CDR3 nucleotides read TGTGCCAGCAGTCGGACAGGGCTGTACTTC.

The chain recombines TRBV12-5 with TRBJ2-5; D is undetermined. V was pared by 0 bases and J by 1 base, with 9 bases between. The CDR3 covers 15 residues. The germline gives CDR1 LGHNT, CDR2 FRNRAP. As DNA, the CDR3 is TGTGCTAGTGGTTTGGTGGTTGGGCTCCAAGAGACCCAGTACTTC. It encodes CASGLVVGLQETQYF.

This clonotype appeared many times. The CDR3 nucleotides are TGTGCCAGCAGTCGCCTGGGTGAGATAGGGTACAATGAGCAGTTCTTC. This translates into CASSRLGEIGYNEQFF. The rearrangement links TRBV6-1 to TRBJ2-1, with D unresolved. The CDR3 has 16 amino acids. With 5 bases removed from V and 4 bases from J, the gap between germline ends came to 18 bases. CDR1 and CDR2 (germline): MNHNS, SASEGT.

The V and J genes are TRBV20-1 and TRBJ1-2; 7 bases align to TRBD1. Germline V gives CDR1 DFQATT, CDR2 SNEGSKA (reference sequence). This CDR3 is 14 amino acids long. The J segment lost 7 bases and the V segment lost 1 base, leaving 9 bases of the junction unmatched. CDR3 sequence (DNA): TGCAGTGCTAGAGGGCAGACAGGGATTGGTGGCTACACCTTC. It translates to CSARGQTGIGGYTF.

This sequence joins TRBV2 and TRBJ1-6; TRBD1 is a possible D gene (5 bases). This CDR3 spans 16 amino acids. Germline lookup yields CDR1 SNHLY and CDR2 FYNNEI. V dropped 6 bases and J dropped 5 bases, with 17 bases sitting between them. CDR3 nucleotide sequence: TGTGCCAGCAGCGACTTAGGGACGATCAATAATTCACCCCTCCACTTT. It yields the protein CASSDLGTINNSPLHF.

Worth noting for this clonotype: A read error may account for a junction end that differs from germline. The J gene is TRBJ2-5, the V gene TRBV15; the D is unclear. Germline assignment: CDR1 LNHNV and CDR2 YYDKDF (reference sequence). The CDR3 runs to 15 residues. The CDR3 protein is CAASRDLNTQETQYF. The CDR3 DNA reads TGTGCCGCCAGCAGAGATCTGAACACCCAAGAGACCCAGTACTTC.

V is TRBV5-4 and J is TRBJ2-7, with TRBD2 matching over 14 bases. Trimming removed 4 bases from V and 5 bases from J; junction bases left unmatched: 5. This CDR3 has 15 amino acids. CDR1 is SGHNT and CDR2 is YYREEE in the germline V gene (reference sequence). This CDR3 is CASSIGLAGGDEQYF. The CDR3 DNA is TGTGCCAGCAGCATCGGACTAGCGGGAGGTGACGAGCAGTACTTC.

The J gene is TRBJ2-5, the V gene TRBV20-1; the match to TRBD2 covers 13 bases. The CDR3 is 16 amino acids. Germline values: CDR1 DFQATT, CDR2 SNEGSKA (reference sequence). Trimming took 4 bases from V and 7 from J; bases not matched to a gene: 12. The CDR3 sequence: CSATGTSGTEGGTQYF. The DNA for the CDR3 is TGCAGTGCTACAGGGACTAGCGGGACCGAGGGGGGGACCCAGTACTTC.

The V call is TRBV10-2, the J call TRBJ2-5; tentatively, D is TRBD1 or TRBD2 (7 bases each). Trimming stripped 7 bases from V and 3 bases from J, with 15 bases between. Germline assignment: CDR1 WSHSY and CDR2 SAAADI. CDR3 length: 14 amino acids. Here the CDR3 DNA reads TGCGCCAGCATCCAGGGGGGGCACGAAGAGACCCAGTACTTC. As protein: CASIQGGHEETQYF.

This clonotype appeared a few times. The chain joins TRBV5-1 to TRBJ2-7; no clear D. The V gene's germline CDR1 is SGHRS and CDR2 YFSETQ. V lost 4 bases and J lost 1, with 6 bases in between. CDR3 length: 12 amino acids. The CDR3 is CASSPNSYEQYF. Here the CDR3 DNA reads TGCGCCAGCAGCCCCAATTCCTACGAGCAGTACTTC.

The rearrangement links TRBV24-1 to TRBJ1-2; TRBD1 matches at 7 bases. The CDR3 extends over 15 amino acids. CDR1 and CDR2 (germline): KGHDR, SFDVKD. Unmatched junction bases numbered 6, after V lost 2 bases and J lost 4 bases. CDR3 sequence reads: CATSDSGTAIYGYTF. The CDR3 coding sequence is TGTGCCACCAGTGATTCCGGGACAGCCATCTATGGCTACACCTTC.

The chain joins TRBV20-1 to TRBJ1-6; TRBD1 matches at 11 bases. This CDR3 comprises 13 residues. V shed 6 bases and J 7 bases; nucleotides not matched to a gene: 2. The germline CDR1 and CDR2 sequences are DFQATT and SNEGSKA (reference sequence). The CDR3 spells CSARTGGNSPLHF. The CDR3 region has the DNA TGCAGTGCGCGGACAGGGGGCAATTCACCCCTCCACTTT.

This clonotype was observed many times. V gene TRBV20-1 combines with J gene TRBJ2-7; the D gene is possibly TRBD2 (6 bases). Germline V gene data show CDR1 as DFQATT and CDR2 as SNEGSKA (reference sequence). V gave up 5 bases and J gave up 6 bases, with 23 bases separating them. The CDR3 length is 15 residues. In nucleotides, the CDR3 is TGCAGTGCTTTAGTTTCCGGGACTCAAAGTTTCGAGCAGTACTTC. Encoded protein: CSALVSGTQSFEQYF.

This clonotype showed up many times. The chain is built from TRBV5-1 and TRBJ1-5, with D perhaps matching TRBD1 (6 bases). This CDR3 comprises 15 residues. Looked up from germline, CDR1 is SGHRS and CDR2 is YFSETQ. Trimming stripped 0 bases from V and 6 bases from J, with 13 bases between. This chain's CDR3 is CASSLGPGAAQPQHF. CDR3 nucleotides: TGCGCCAGCAGCTTGGGCCCAGGGGCGGCTCAGCCCCAGCATTTT.

The sample holds many counts of this clonotype. This CDR3 reads CASSLEARGPIEQYF. CDR3 DNA: TGCGCCAGCAGCTTGGAGGCCAGGGGGCCAATCGAGCAGTACTTC. This chain uses TRBV5-1 with TRBJ2-7, with 8 bases identical to TRBD1. The CDR3 extends over 15 amino acids. Germline lookup yields CDR1 SGHRS and CDR2 YFSETQ. The trim removed 0 bases at V and 6 bases at J, leaving 8 bases unmatched.

The chain carries TRBV5-1 and TRBJ2-7; TRBD2 might be the D (8 bases). The length of the CDR3 is 15 residues. In germline, CDR1 is SGHRS, CDR2 YFSETQ. Trimming stripped 4 bases from V and 3 bases from J, with 17 bases between. CDR3 in amino acids: CASSRGGQRVYEQYF. In DNA form, the CDR3 reads TGCGCCAGCAGCCGGGGGGGACAGCGAGTCTACGAGCAGTACTTC. Supplemented by reference TRBV5-1 and TRBJ2-7, the full variable domain reads KAGVTQTPRYLIKTRGQQVTLSCSPISGHRSVSWYQQTPGQGLQFLFEYFSETQRNKGNFPGRFSGRQFSNSRSEMNVSTLELGDSALYLCASSRGGQRVYEQYFGPGTRLTVT.

This clonotype has ten or more counts. The J gene is TRBJ2-7, the V gene TRBV27; possibly TRBD2 for D (5 bases). The CDR3 is 12 amino acids. Trimming left V 8 bases short and J 7 bases short, with 15 bases between. Looked up from germline, CDR1 is MNHEY and CDR2 is SMNVEV (reference sequence). The CDR3 nucleotides are TGTGCCAGCGGGGAGTGGGCGCGGGAGCAGTACTTC. Translation: CASGEWAREQYF.

This clonotype was counted at least ten times. This sequence joins TRBV4-1 and TRBJ1-2; D is possibly TRBD1 (5 bases). V was clipped by 1 base and J by 3 bases, with 9 bases between them. CDR3 length equals 14 residues. CDR1 MGHRA and CDR2 YSYEKL come from the germline V gene. CDR3 region: CASSQGQSYYGYTF. The CDR3 nucleotides read TGCGCCAGCAGCCAAGGACAGAGCTACTATGGCTACACCTTC.

This rearrangement joins TRBV7-9 to TRBJ1-2; no clear D. The CDR3 is 13 residues long. The V end lost 2 bases, the J end lost 4 bases, and 8 bases lay between the germline ends. Germline lookup yields CDR1 SEHNR and CDR2 FQNEAQ (reference sequence). CDR3 in amino acids: CASSLTATYGYTF. As DNA, the CDR3 is TGTGCCAGCAGCTTAACAGCAACCTATGGCTACACCTTC.

This clonotype has a handful of counts. The genes are TRBV19 and TRBJ2-1, with unresolved D. The V end lost 3 bases, the J end lost 4 bases, and 10 bases lay between the germline ends. Per the germline V gene, CDR1 is LNHDA and CDR2 is SQIVND (reference sequence). The CDR3 is made up of 14 amino acids. Here the CDR3 reads CASSIGLAYNEQFF. CDR3 bases: TGTGCCAGTAGTATCGGGTTGGCTTACAATGAGCAGTTCTTC.

The CDR3 nucleotides read TGTGCCAGCAGCTTAGATGGACAGGGGCTCTCTGGAAACACCATATATTTT. It is translated as CASSLDGQGLSGNTIYF. The chain recombines TRBV11-2 with TRBJ1-3, with TRBD1 matching 9 bases. CDR3 length: 17 amino acids. Trimming removed 0 bases from V and 0 bases from J; junction bases left unmatched: 3. In germline, CDR1 is SGHAT, CDR2 FQNNGV.